This TCR beta chain was observed in a study of technical replicates of blood from several donors (dated by TCRdb to about 2017). Note on this clone: Its binding antigen is unknown. Base qualities are not recorded, but no much larger clone differs from it by a single base.

The germline V gene encodes CDR1 SEHNR and CDR2 FQNEAQ (reference sequence). Trimming takes 5 bases from V and 6 bases from J, and the germline ends sit 14 bases apart. The CDR3 numbers 13 residues from cysteine through phenylalanine. The kept DNA is CDR3 alone, 39 bases in frame from the first base. Library prep was done by the immunoSEQ multiplex PCR assay. Sourced from immuneACCESS, this table was stored by TCRdb with only in-frame sequences that have V and J called. A share of the clones is absent; for the studies checked, an unresolved V gene accounts for under half, and the remainder has no known explanation. Recorded for this sample are some 82,000 clones; roughly 97% of them occurred a single time. Less than 0.2% of the sample comes from the top ten.

This receptor was identified in a human donor in good health. This sequence uses TRBV7-9 and TRBJ2-7; a tentative D call is TRBD2 (5 bases match). The sample taken for sequencing was T cells isolated from PBMCs. CDR3 sequence: CASSPQKGGEQYF. The DNA reads as follows: TGTGCCAGCAGCCCTCAGAAAGGAGGCGAGCAGTACTTC.